These T cell receptor beta chains were read from a single sample in a study of cytomegalovirus exposure and HLA in healthy donors. Measured with immunoSEQ multiplex PCR; TCRdb has only the in-frame clones, and not every one. The table shows a few hundred thousand clones, with about 81% occurring only once. The sample consisted of PBMCs. These receptors all stem from a woman in her fifties or sixties in good health and CMV-seropositive. Each CDR3 is given with its conserved first and last residue. The D gene is left open where the match is weak. Only some rows state a clone size, as once, few, many or a class for expanded clones.

- | - | TRBV6-1 | CASAQNNEQFF
- | - | TRBV10-3 | CAISGGGGETEAFF
TRBD1 | - | TRBV5-1 | CASSLMGQPQNTEAFF
- | once | TRBV19 | CASSPAGQGGEKLFF
- | - | TRBV5-6 | CASRGGLQGGETQYF
TRBD2 | - | TRBV12-5 | CASGPRTSGGTGELFF
- | - | TRBV5-1 | CASRRNIQGPGEKLFF
- | - | TRBV10-1 | CASSGVSGGNTQYF
- | once | TRBV7-8 | CASSPLGGSSYNEQFF
TRBD1 | - | TRBV4-1 | CASSQGQGADEQYF
- | - | TRBV5-4 | CASSLEGRNEKLFF
TRBD1 | - | TRBV10-3 | CAISEFSGTGVGYTF
- | - | TRBV15 | CATSRGVQAFQPQHF
- | few | TRBV4-1 | CASSQVPSDEQYF
- | few | TRBV13 | CASSFGANYGYTF
- | few | TRBV30 | CGREVLGANVLTF
TRBD1 | - | TRBV9 | CASSVAQGAGEKLFF
TRBD1 | - | TRBV25-1 | CASSDWDSLILGTEAFF
- | - | TRBV20-1 | CSERGGTEAFF
- | - | TRBV5-1 | CASSLARNTEAFF
TRBD1 | - | TRBV11-2 | CASSPGGRKQGYTF
- | few | TRBV10-2 | CASRDAGNADTQYF
- | - | TRBV6-6 | CASIQDRDTQYF
TRBD1 | - | TRBV6-1 | CASSERGRNTGELFF
TRBD2 | - | TRBV7-9 | CASSLWGGLVDEQFF
TRBD1 | - | TRBV2 | CASTRTGYSNQPQHF
TRBD1 | - | TRBV7-9 | CASRQDRGRGKLFF
- | - | TRBV13 | CASSLAGSYGYTF
TRBD1 | - | TRBV9 | CASSLGTGLSETQYF
- | - | TRBV2 | CASREWVYSNQPQHF
TRBD1 | - | TRBV18 | CASSHTAGTGNEKLFF
TRBD2 | - | TRBV5-6 | CASSLGLAGGPIPDEQFF
TRBD2 | - | TRBV7-6 | CASSRLAGGDYNEQFF
- | once | TRBV28 | CASRIGTGPQETQYF
- | few | TRBV25-1 | CASSDAGTLSYEQYF
- | - | TRBV5-1 | CASSRDTYNEKLFF
TRBD2 | - | TRBV6-6 | CASSYGGRYTGELFF
- | - | TRBV7-9 | CASPRQNTGELFF
- | - | TRBV15 | CATSRSNTAEEQYF
- | - | TRBV6-1 | CASTIEPYEQYF
TRBD1 | - | TRBV2 | CASSDPIGTVNQPQHF
- | - | TRBV18 | CASSRHSRGNTEAFF
TRBD2 | - | TRBV7-3 | CASSPRTSDEQFF
TRBD1 | - | TRBV10-3 | CAISKDREAEAFF
- | - | TRBV15 | CATSRGQPSTDTQYF
- | - | TRBV10-2 | CASSLYLGQGDEKLFF
TRBD2 | - | TRBV10-2 | CASTDSGSYEQYF